The T cell receptor (beta chain) described here comes from a study of CD8+CD57+ T cells in acquired aplastic anemia. Study information: CD4+ and CD8+ cells, once sorted, gave DNA averaging roughly 3.2 ug. Study-wide points: In common between the patients and the controls were twenty-nine CD8+ CDR3 sequences. Patients and controls were not found to differ significantly in CD8+ Simpson's diversity.

For CDR3 and TCR beta VDJ profiling, genomic DNA was the template used. TCRdb itself ran the reads through MiXCR, one entry per CDR3 protein. The sample yields fewer than 200,000 distinct CDR3 sequences, about two thirds seen once. Patients selected for sequencing had displayed CD8+CD57+ cell expansion by flow cytometry. No patient had been given any therapy when blood was sampled. As to this clonotype: Antigen unknown.

The CDR3 spans 16 residues. Per the germline V gene, CDR1 is SEHNR and CDR2 is FQNEAQ (reference sequence). V was pared by 3 bases and J by 0 bases, with 7 bases of the junction left unmatched. The material sequenced was sorted CD4+, CD8+, or CD8+CD57+ T cells (not recorded which) from PBMCs. The source is a human donor with aplastic anemia. The rearrangement links TRBV7-9 to TRBJ2-7; TRBD2 agrees at 8 bases. This CDR3 is CASSFQASGSSYEQYF. In DNA form, the CDR3 reads TGTGCCAGCAGCTTCCAGGCGAGCGGGAGCTCCTACGAGCAGTACTTC.